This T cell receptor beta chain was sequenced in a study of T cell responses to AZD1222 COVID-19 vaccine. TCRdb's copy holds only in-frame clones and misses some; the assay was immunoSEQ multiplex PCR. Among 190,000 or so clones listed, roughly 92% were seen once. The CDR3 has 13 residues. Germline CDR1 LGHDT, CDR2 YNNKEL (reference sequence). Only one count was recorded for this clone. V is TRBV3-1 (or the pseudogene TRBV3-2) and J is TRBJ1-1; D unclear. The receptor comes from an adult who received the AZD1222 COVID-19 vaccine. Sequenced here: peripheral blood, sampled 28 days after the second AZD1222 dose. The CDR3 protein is CMSGEAAVHGAFF. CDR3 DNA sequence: TGTATGTCGGGTGAGGCAGCCGTACATGGAGCTTTCTTT.